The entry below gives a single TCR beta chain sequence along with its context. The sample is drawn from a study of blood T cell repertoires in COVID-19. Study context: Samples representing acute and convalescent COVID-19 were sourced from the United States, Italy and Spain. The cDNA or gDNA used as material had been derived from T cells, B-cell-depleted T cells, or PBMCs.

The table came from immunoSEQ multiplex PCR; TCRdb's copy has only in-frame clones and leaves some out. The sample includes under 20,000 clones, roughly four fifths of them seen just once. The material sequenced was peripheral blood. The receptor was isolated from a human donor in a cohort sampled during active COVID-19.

CDR3 sequence: CASSWSVEQFF. The CDR3 DNA is TGTGCCAGCAGTTGGTCGGTTGAGCAGTTCTTC. This chain connects TRBV28 to TRBJ2-1; D uncertain. This CDR3 has 11 amino acids. CDR1 and CDR2 from the germline V gene are MDHEN and SYDVKM. V was clipped by 4 bases and J by 9 bases, with 7 bases between them.